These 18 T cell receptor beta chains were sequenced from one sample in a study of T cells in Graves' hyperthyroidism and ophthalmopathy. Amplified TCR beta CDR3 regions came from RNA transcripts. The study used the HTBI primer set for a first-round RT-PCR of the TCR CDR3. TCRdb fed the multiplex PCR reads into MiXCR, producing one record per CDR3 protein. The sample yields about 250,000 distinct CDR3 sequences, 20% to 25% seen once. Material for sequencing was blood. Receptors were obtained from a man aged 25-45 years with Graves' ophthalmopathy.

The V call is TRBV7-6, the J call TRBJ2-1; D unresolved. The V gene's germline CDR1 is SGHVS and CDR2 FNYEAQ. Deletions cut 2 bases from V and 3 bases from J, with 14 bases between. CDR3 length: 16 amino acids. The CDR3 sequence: CASSLKLQNVYNEQFF. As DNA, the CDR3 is TGTGCCAGCAGCTTAAAGTTGCAAAACGTCTACAATGAGCAGTTCTTC.

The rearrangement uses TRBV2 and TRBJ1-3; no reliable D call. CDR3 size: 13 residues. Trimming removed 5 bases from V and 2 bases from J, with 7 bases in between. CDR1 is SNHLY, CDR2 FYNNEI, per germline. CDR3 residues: CASSQEAGNTIYF. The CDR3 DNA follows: TGTGCCAGCAGTCAAGAAGCTGGAAACACCATATATTTT.

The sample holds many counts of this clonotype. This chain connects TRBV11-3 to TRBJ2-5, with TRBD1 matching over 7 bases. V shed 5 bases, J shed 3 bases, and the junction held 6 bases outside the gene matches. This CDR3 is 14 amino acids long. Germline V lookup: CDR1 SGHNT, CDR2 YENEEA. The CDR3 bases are TGTGCCAGCAGCACACGGACAGGAGAAGAGACCCAGTACTTC. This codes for CASSTRTGEETQYF.

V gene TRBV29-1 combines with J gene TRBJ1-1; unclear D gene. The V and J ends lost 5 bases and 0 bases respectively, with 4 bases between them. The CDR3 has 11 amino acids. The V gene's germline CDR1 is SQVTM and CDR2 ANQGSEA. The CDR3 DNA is TGCAGCGTTCCAATGAACACTGAAGCTTTCTTT. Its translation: CSVPMNTEAFF.

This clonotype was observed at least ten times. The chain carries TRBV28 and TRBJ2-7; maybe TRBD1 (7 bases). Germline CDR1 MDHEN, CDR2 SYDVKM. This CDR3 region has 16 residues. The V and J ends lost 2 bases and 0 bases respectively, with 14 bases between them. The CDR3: CASSLPRGDVSYEQYF. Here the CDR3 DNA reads TGTGCCAGCAGTTTACCCAGGGGGGACGTCTCCTACGAGCAGTACTTC.

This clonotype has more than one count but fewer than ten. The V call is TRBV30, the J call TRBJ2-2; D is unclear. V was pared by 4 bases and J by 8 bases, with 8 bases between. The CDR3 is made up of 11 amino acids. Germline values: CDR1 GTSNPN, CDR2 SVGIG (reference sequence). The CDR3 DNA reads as TGTGCCTGGAAAAGTCTGGGGGAGCTGTTTTTT. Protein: CAWKSLGELFF.

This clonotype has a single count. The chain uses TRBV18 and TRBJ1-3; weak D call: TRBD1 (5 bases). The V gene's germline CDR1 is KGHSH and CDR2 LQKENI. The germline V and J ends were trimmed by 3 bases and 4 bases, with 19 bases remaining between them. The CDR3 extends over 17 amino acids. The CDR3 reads CASSPTQGSVIGNTIYF. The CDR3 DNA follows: TGTGCCAGCTCACCCACCCAGGGATCGGTAATAGGAAACACCATATATTTT.

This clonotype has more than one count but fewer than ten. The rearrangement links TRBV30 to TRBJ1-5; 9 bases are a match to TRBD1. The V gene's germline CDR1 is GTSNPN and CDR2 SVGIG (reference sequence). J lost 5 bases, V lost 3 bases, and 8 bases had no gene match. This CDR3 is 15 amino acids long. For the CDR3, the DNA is TGTGCCTGGAGCGAGGGACAGGGAGGCGATCAGCCCCAGCATTTT. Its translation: CAWSEGQGGDQPQHF.

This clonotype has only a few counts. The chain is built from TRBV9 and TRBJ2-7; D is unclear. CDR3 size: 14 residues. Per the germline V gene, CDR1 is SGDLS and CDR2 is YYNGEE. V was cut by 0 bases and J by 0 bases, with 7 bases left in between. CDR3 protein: CASSVEFNSYEQYF. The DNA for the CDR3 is TGTGCCAGCAGCGTAGAGTTCAACTCCTACGAGCAGTACTTC.

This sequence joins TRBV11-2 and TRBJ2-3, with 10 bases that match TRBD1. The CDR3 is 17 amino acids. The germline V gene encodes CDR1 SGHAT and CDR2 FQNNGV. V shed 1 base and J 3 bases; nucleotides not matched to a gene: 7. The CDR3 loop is CASSLGGTGVKTDTQYF. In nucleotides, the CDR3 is TGTGCCAGCAGCTTAGGCGGGACAGGGGTAAAGACAGATACGCAGTATTTT. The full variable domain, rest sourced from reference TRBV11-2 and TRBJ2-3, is EAGVAQSPRYKIIEKRQSVAFWCNPISGHATLYWYQQILGQGPKLLIQFQNNGVVDDSQLPKDRFSAERLKGVDSTLKIQPAKLEDSAVYLCASSLGGTGVKTDTQYFGPGTRLTVL.

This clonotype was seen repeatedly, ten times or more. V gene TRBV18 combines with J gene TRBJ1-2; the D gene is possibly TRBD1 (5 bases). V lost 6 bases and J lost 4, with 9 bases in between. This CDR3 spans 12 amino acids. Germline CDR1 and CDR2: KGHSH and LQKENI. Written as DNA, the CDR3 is TGTGCCAGCTCGGACAACCGCTATGGCTACACCTTC. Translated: CASSDNRYGYTF.

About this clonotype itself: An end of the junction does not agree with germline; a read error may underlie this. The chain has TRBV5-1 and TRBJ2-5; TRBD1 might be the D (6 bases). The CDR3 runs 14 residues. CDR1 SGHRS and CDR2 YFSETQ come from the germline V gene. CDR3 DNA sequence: TGCGCCAGCAGTTTGGGGGCAGTCCAAGAGACCCAGTACTTC. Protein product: CASSLGAVQETQYF.

The CDR3 DNA reads TGTGCCAGCAGCTGGACTAGCGGGGGGCACAATGAGCAGTTCTTC. Protein product: CASSWTSGGHNEQFF. V usage is TRBV6-1 and J usage is TRBJ2-1; TRBD2 matches 14 bases. Germline CDR1 and CDR2: MNHNS and SASEGT. The V and J ends lost 6 bases and 5 bases, in that order; junction bases with no gene match: 3. The CDR3 covers 15 residues.

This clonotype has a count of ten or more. CDR3 amino acids: CASSLGDGTYEQYF. Here the CDR3 DNA reads TGCGCCAGCAGCTTGGGCGACGGCACCTACGAGCAGTACTTC. The chain couples TRBV5-1 to TRBJ2-7; no clear D gene. Germline CDR1 is SGHRS and CDR2 is YFSETQ. V shed 0 bases and J shed 2 bases, with 9 bases lying between them. The CDR3 extends over 14 amino acids.

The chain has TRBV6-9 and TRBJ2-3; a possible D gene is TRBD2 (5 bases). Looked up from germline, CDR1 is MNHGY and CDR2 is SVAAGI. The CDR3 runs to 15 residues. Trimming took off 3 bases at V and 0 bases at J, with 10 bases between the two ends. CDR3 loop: CASSYRRTSTDTQYF. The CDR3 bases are TGTGCCAGCAGTTACCGGCGGACTAGCACAGATACGCAGTATTTT.

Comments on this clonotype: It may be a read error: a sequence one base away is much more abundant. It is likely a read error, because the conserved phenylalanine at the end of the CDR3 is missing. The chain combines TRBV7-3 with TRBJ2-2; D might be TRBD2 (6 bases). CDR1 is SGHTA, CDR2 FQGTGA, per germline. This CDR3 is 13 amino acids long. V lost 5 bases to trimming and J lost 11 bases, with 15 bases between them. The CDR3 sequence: CASSLGRDFELFL. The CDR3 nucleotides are TGTGCCAGCAGCCTAGGCCGGGACTTTGAGCTGTTTCTT.

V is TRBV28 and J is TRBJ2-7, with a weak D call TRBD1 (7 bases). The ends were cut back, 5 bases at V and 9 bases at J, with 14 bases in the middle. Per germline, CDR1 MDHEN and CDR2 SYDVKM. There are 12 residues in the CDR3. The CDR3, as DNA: TGTGCCAGCAGTGGAGCTCAGGGGGGGCAGTACTTC. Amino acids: CASSGAQGGQYF.

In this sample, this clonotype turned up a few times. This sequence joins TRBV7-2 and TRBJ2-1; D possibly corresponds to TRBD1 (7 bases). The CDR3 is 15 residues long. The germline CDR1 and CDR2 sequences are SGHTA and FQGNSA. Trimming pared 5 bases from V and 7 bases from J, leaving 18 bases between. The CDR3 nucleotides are TGTGCCAGCAGCCCCCGGTTTCAGGGGGGAAATGAGCAGTTCTTC. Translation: CASSPRFQGGNEQFF.